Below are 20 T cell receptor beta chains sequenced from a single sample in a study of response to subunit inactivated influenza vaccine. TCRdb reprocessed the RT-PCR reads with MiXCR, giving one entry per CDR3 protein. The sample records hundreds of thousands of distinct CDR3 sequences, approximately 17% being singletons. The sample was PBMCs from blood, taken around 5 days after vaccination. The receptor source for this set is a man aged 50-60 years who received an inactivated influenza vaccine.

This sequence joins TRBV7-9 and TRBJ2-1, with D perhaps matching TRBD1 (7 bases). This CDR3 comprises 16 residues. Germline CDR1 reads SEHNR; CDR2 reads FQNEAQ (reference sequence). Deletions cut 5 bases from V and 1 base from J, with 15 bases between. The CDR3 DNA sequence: TGTGCCAGCAGCGCGGGAAACAGGGGTTCCTACAATGAGCAGTTCTTC. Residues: CASSAGNRGSYNEQFF.

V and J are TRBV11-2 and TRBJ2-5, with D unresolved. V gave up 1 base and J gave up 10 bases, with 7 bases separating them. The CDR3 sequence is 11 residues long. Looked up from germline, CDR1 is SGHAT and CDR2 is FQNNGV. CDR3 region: CASSLVVGQYF. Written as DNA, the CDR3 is TGTGCCAGCAGCTTAGTAGTCGGCCAGTACTTC.

The CDR3 loop reads CASSPSTTDTQYF. The CDR3 coding sequence is TGTGCCAGCAGCCCATCGACCACAGATACGCAGTATTTT. V and J are TRBV5-5 and TRBJ2-3; D remains ambiguous. The CDR3 contains 13 residues. Trimming took 4 bases from V and 2 from J, leaving 8 bases between them. CDR1 is SGHKS and CDR2 is YYEKEE in the germline V gene (reference sequence).

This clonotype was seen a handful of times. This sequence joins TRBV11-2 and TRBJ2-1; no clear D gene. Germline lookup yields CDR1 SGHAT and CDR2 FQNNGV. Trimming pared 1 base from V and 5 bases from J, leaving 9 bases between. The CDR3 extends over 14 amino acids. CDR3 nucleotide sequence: TGTGCCAGCAGCTTAGGGGGTTACGACAATGAGCAGTTCTTC. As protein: CASSLGGYDNEQFF. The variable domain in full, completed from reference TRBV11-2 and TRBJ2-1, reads EAGVAQSPRYKIIEKRQSVAFWCNPISGHATLYWYQQILGQGPKLLIQFQNNGVVDDSQLPKDRFSAERLKGVDSTLKIQPAKLEDSAVYLCASSLGGYDNEQFFGPGTRLTVL.

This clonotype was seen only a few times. This chain's CDR3 is CASSQEGQDREKLFF. The CDR3 region has the DNA TGCGCCAGCAGCCAAGAAGGGCAGGACAGAGAAAAACTGTTTTTT. The genes are TRBV4-3 and TRBJ1-4; tentatively, D is TRBD1 (6 bases). Germline values: CDR1 LGHNA, CDR2 YSLEER. CDR3 length equals 15 residues. V was shortened by 0 bases and J by 8 bases, with 13 bases between the two germline ends.

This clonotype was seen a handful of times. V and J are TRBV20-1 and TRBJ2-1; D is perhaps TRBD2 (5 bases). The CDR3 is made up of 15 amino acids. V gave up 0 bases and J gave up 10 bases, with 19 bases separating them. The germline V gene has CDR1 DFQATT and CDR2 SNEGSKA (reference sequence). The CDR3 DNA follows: TGCAGTGCTAGAGAAGCTAGGGCCACCGGAGGAGAGCAGTTCTTC. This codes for CSAREARATGGEQFF.

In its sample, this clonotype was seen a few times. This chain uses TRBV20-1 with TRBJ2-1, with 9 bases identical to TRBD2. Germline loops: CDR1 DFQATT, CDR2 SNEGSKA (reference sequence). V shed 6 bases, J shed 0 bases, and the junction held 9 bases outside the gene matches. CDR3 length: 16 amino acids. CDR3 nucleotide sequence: TGCAGTGCGACACTAGCGGGCTTAAACTCCTACAATGAGCAGTTCTTC. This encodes CSATLAGLNSYNEQFF.

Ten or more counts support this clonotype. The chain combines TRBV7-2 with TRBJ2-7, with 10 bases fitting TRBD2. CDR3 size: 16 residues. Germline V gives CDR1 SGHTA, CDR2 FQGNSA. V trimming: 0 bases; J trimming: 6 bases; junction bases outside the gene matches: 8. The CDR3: CASSLAPLAGASEQYF. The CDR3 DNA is TGTGCCAGCAGCTTAGCGCCCCTAGCGGGGGCATCCGAGCAGTACTTC.

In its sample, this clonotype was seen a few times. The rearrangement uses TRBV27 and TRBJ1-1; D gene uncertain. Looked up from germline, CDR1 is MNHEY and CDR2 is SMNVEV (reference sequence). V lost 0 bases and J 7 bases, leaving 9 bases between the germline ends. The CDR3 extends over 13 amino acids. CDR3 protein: CASSLSFSVEAFF. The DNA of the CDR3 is TGTGCCAGCAGTTTATCGTTTTCCGTTGAAGCTTTCTTT.

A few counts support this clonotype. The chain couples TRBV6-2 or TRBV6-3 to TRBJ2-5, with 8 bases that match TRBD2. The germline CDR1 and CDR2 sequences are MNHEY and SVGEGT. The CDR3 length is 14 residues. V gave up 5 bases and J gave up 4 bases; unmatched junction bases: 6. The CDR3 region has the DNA TGTGCCAGCAGTGGTAGCGGGATTACAGAGACCCAGTACTTC. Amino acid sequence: CASSGSGITETQYF.

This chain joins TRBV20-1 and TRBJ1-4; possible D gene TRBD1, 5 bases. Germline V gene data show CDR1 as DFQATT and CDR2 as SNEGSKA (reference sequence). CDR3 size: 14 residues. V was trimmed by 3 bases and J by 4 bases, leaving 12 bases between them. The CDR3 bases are TGCAGTGCTAGTGGACGACAGAATAATGAAAAACTGTTTTTT. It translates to CSASGRQNNEKLFF.

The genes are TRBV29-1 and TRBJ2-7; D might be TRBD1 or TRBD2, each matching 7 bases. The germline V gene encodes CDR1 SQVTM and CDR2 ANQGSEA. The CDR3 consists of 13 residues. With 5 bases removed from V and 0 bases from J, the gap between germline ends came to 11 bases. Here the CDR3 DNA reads TGCAGCGTTCGGGGGGACAGCTCCTACGAGCAGTACTTC. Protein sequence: CSVRGDSSYEQYF.

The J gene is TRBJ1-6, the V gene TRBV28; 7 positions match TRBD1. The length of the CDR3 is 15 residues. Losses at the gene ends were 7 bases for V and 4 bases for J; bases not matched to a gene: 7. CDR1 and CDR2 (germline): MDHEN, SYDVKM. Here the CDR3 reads CASKTPGQYNSPLHF. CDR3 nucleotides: TGTGCCAGCAAGACACCGGGACAGTATAATTCACCCCTCCACTTT. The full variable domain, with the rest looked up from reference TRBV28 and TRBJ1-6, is DVKVTQSSRYLVKRTGEKVFLECVQDMDHENMFWYRQDPGLGLRLIYFSYDVKMKEKGDIPEGYSVSREKKERFSLILESASTNQTSMYLCASKTPGQYNSPLHFGNGTRLTVT.

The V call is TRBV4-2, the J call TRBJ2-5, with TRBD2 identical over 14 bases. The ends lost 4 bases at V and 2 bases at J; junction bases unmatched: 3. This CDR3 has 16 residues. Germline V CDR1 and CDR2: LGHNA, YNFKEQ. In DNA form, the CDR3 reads TGTGCCAGCAGCCGAAGGACTAGCGGGAGGCAAGAGACCCAGTACTTC. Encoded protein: CASSRRTSGRQETQYF.

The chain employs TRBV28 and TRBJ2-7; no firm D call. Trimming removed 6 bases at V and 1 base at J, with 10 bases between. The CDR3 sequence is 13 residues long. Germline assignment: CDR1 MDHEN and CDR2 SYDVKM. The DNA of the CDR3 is TGTGCCAGCAGGAATCCCCTTTCCTACGAGCAGTACTTC. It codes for CASRNPLSYEQYF.

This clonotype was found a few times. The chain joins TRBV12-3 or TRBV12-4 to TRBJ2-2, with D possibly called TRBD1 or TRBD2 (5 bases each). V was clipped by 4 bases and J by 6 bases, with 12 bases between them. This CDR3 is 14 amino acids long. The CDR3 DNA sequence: TGTGCCAGCAGTTCGGGGACCCGACCCGGGGAGCTGTTTTTT. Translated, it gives CASSSGTRPGELFF.

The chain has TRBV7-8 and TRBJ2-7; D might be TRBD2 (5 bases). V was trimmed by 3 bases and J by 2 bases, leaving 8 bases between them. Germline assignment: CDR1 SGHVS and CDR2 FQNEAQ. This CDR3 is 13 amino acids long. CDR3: CASSFEGTYEQYF. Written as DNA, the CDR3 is TGTGCCAGCAGCTTCGAGGGAACCTACGAGCAGTACTTC.

This CDR3 reads CASIDPASQETQYF. In DNA form, the CDR3 reads TGTGCCAGCATCGATCCCGCCAGCCAAGAGACCCAGTACTTC. The rearrangement joins TRBV28 to TRBJ2-5; D not certain. Trimming shortened V by 7 bases and J by 1 base, and 13 bases separated the two germline ends. The CDR3 loop spans 14 amino acids. Germline V CDR1 and CDR2: MDHEN, SYDVKM.

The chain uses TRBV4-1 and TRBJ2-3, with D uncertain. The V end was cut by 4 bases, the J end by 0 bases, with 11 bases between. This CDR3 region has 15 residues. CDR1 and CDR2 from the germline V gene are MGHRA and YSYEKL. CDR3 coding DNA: TGCGCCAGCAGCCCCTTCGCTCTAAGCACAGATACGCAGTATTTT. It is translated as CASSPFALSTDTQYF.

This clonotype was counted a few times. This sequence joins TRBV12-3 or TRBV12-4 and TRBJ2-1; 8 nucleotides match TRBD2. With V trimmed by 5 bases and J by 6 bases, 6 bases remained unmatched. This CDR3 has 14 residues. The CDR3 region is CASSKLAVVNEQFF. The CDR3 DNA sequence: TGTGCCAGCAGTAAACTAGCGGTTGTCAATGAGCAGTTCTTC.